The clone carrying this T cell receptor beta chain was seen a single time. The data are from a study of blood T cell repertoires in COVID-19. Study as a whole: PBMCs, B-cell-depleted T cells, or T cells were the source of the cDNA or gDNA that made up the material.

One Seattle source followed patients from active infection through their disease course. How the authors handled the data: The assay estimated nucleated cells by amplifying reference gene primers. Clones were sequenced by immunoSEQ multiplex PCR, and TCRdb holds only the in-frame ones, with some missing. V and J calls and clone size are as listed in that table; D and trimming were resolved from the DNA. The table lists under 450,000 clones, about nine tenths of them singletons. V lost 4 bases and J 0 bases, leaving 9 bases between the germline ends. CDR1 and CDR2 (germline): SQVTM, ANQGSEA. The CDR3 has 13 residues.

The chain couples TRBV29-1 to TRBJ1-2; weak D call: TRBD1 (6 bases). The source material was peripheral blood. The source of this sequence is a woman in her thirties or forties with COVID-19, enrolled during active disease. CDR3 coding DNA: TGCAGCGTTGCGGACAGAACTAACTATGGCTACACCTTC. Amino acid sequence: CSVADRTNYGYTF.